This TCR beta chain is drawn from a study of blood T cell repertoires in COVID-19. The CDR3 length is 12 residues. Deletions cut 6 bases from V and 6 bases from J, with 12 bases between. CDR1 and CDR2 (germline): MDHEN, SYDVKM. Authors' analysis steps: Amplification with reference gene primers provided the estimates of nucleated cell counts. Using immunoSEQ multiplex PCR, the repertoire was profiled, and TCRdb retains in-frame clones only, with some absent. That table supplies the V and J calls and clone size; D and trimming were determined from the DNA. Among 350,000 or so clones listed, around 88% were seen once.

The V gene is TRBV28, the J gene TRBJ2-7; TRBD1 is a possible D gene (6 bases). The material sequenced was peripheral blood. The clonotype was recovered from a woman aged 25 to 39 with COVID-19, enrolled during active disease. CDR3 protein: CASSRGQREQYV. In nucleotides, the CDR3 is TGTGCCAGCAGCCGTGGACAGCGCGAGCAGTACGTC.